This T cell receptor (beta chain) emerged from a study of T cell repertoires in cytomegalovirus infection. Study-level information: Well-studied HLA-B-restricted epitopes and recently identified HLA-C-restricted epitopes of CMV were both used in the study. Both CMV infection and a matching HLA type were indicated by public TCR beta signatures. Study-wide results and limits: The study found HLA-C-restricted CMV-specific TCR beta clonotypes dominating the ex vivo response.

As regards this clonotype: Its specificity is not known.

TCRdb recomputed calls from the reads with MiXCR, one row per CDR3 protein. The table has about 35,000 distinct CDR3 sequences, over 50% seen once. This receptor was obtained from a human donor in good health (CMV status not recorded). Some clones in this sample may be carry-over from other donors' samples. The sequencing used CD8+ T cells from cultured PBMCs, collected from culture after CMV antigen stimulation.

The CDR3 reads CSARDQRKETQYF. The CDR3 coding sequence is TGCAGTGCTAGAGATCAAAGGAAAGAGACCCAGTACTTC. This chain links TRBV20-1 with TRBJ2-5; D gene ambiguous. V lost 0 bases, J lost 3 bases, and 8 bases lay in between. Germline CDR1 DFQATT, CDR2 SNEGSKA (reference sequence). This CDR3 is built from 13 residues.